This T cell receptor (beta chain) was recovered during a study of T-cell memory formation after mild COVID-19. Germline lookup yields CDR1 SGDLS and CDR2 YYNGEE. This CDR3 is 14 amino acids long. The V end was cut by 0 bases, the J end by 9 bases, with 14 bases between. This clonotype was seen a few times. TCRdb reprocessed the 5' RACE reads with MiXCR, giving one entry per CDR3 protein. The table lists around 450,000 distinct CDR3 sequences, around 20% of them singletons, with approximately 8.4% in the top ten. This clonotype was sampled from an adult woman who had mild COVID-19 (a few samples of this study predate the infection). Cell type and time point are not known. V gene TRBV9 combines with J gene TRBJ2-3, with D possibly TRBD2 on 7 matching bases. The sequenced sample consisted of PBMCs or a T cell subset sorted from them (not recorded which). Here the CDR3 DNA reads TGTGCCAGCAGCGTAGAATCGGGGAGGGGGACGCAGTATTTT. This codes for CASSVESGRGTQYF. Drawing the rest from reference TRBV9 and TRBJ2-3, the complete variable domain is DSGVTQTPKHLITATGQRVTLRCSPRSGDLSVYWYQQSLDQGLQFLIQYYNGEERAKGNILERFSAQQFPDLHSELNLSSLELGDSALYFCASSVESGRGTQYFGPGTRLTVL.